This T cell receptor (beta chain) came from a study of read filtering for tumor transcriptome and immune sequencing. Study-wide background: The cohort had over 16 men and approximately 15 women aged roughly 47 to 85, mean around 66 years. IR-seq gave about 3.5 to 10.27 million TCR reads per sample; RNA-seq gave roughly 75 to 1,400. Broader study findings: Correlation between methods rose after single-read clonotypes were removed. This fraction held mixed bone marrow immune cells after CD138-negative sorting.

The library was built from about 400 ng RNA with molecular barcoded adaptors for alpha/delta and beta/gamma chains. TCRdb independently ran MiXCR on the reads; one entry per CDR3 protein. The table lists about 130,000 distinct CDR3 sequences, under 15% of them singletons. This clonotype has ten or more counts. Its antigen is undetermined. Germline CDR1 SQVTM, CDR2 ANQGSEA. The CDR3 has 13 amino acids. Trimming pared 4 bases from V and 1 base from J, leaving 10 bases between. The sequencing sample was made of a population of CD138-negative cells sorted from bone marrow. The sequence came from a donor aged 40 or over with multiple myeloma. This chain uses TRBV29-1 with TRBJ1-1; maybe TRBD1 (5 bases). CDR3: CSVVGGGNTEAFF. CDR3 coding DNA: TGCAGCGTTGTGGGGGGAGGGAACACTGAAGCTTTCTTT.